The 11 T cell receptor beta chains below come from one sample, sequenced in a study of regulatory T cells in long-lasting Graves disease. HTBI primers from iRepertoire and Arm-PCR of CDR3 regions yielded the TCR beta libraries. MiXCR was run by TCRdb on the multiplex PCR reads, yielding one entry per CDR3 protein. The table shows about 460,000 distinct CDR3 sequences, with approximately 23% occurring only once. Time point noted: persistent/refractory GD, antithyroid drugs over 5 years with positive TRAb. Scientists built the TCR library using RNA that was extracted from PBMCs. The sequenced sample was peripheral blood mononuclear cells (PBMCs), obtained when the disease was refractory, from a patient treated with antithyroid drugs. These receptors were taken from a female donor with Graves disease.

This clonotype was observed many times. This sequence joins TRBV12-3 or TRBV12-4 and TRBJ2-2, with D possibly TRBD1 on 6 matching bases. The CDR3 is 13 residues long. V lost 6 bases and J 7 bases, leaving 12 bases between the germline ends. CDR3 DNA sequence: TGTGCCAGCAGCCTACAGGGACACGGGGAGCTGTTTTTT. This codes for CASSLQGHGELFF.

This clonotype was counted only a few times. The chain uses TRBV6-2 or TRBV6-3 and TRBJ1-2; D is unresolved. Germline V gene lookup returns CDR1 MNHEY and CDR2 SVGEGT. Trimming left V 2 bases short and J 4 bases short, with 11 bases between. The CDR3 sequence is 14 residues long. The CDR3 nucleotides read TGTGCCAGCAGTTACGTCGGCCAGAGCTATGGCTACACCTTC. This sequence encodes CASSYVGQSYGYTF.

This clonotype has at least ten counts. V and J are TRBV28 and TRBJ1-4, with 8 positions matching TRBD1. The CDR3 is 15 residues long. V was pared by 5 bases and J by 7 bases, with 9 bases of the junction left unmatched. Germline CDR1 is MDHEN and CDR2 is SYDVKM. CDR3 bases: TGTGCCAGCAGTGAGCAACAGGGGGGGCTTGAAAAACTGTTTTTT. This encodes CASSEQQGGLEKLFF.

In the case of this clonotype: A read error may be the cause here, since a much bigger clone is one base away. The chain is built from TRBV20-1 and TRBJ1-1, with D unresolved. Germline V lookup: CDR1 DFQATT, CDR2 SNEGSKA (reference sequence). With 3 bases removed from V and 10 bases from J, the gap between germline ends came to 12 bases. This CDR3 region has 11 residues. CDR3 bases: TGCAGTGCTAGCCCCGAGGTTGGAGCTTTCTTT. This encodes CSASPEVGAFF.

This clonotype has at least ten counts. The chain recombines TRBV2 with TRBJ2-5; TRBD1 aligns across 9 bases. Losses at the gene ends were 9 bases for V and 0 bases for J; bases not matched to a gene: 5. CDR3 length: 14 amino acids. Germline loops: CDR1 SNHLY, CDR2 FYNNEI. As DNA, the CDR3 is TGTGCCAGTAAGACAGGGGGGTACCAAGAGACCCAGTACTTC. Translated: CASKTGGYQETQYF.

The gene calls are TRBV7-9 and TRBJ2-7; 9 positions match TRBD1. The V segment lost 10 bases and the J segment 7 bases; nucleotides outside the gene matches: 8. Germline V gene lookup returns CDR1 SEHNR and CDR2 FQNEAQ (reference sequence). This CDR3 comprises 12 residues. The CDR3 is CATLGTGREQYF. The CDR3 DNA follows: TGTGCCACCCTCGGGACAGGGCGGGAGCAGTACTTC.

This clonotype turned up a few times. The genes are TRBV28 and TRBJ2-1; 9 bases match TRBD2. The V gene end was trimmed by 5 bases and the J gene end by 0 bases; junction bases not matched to a gene: 20. The CDR3 spans 21 residues. Germline loops: CDR1 MDHEN, CDR2 SYDVKM. The CDR3 protein is CASSPPREREAGVSSYNEQFF. The CDR3 region has the DNA TGTGCCAGCAGTCCCCCGCGGGAGCGGGAGGCCGGGGTAAGCTCCTACAATGAGCAGTTCTTC. Complete variable domain (other parts from reference TRBV28 and TRBJ2-1): DVKVTQSSRYLVKRTGEKVFLECVQDMDHENMFWYRQDPGLGLRLIYFSYDVKMKEKGDIPEGYSVSREKKERFSLILESASTNQTSMYLCASSPPREREAGVSSYNEQFFGPGTRLTVL.

There are many counts of this clonotype. The rearrangement joins TRBV28 to TRBJ2-7, with D uncertain. The CDR3 is 15 residues long. CDR1 MDHEN and CDR2 SYDVKM come from the germline V gene. Trimming took 6 bases from V and 0 from J, leaving 15 bases between them. DNA of the CDR3: TGTGCCAGCAGGGGAAACAGCCTCAGCTCCTACGAGCAGTACTTC. The encoded protein is CASRGNSLSSYEQYF.

This clonotype has ten or more counts. The V call is TRBV7-8, the J call TRBJ1-1; D not certain. CDR3 length: 15 residues. The V and J ends lost 3 bases and 0 bases respectively, with 11 bases between them. Germline CDR1 and CDR2: SGHVS and FQNEAQ. The CDR3 sequence is CASSFKRTLNTEAFF. The CDR3 coding sequence is TGTGCCAGCAGCTTTAAAAGGACCTTGAACACTGAAGCTTTCTTT.

This clonotype was counted only a few times. The chain carries TRBV7-9 and TRBJ2-5; the match to TRBD2 covers 11 bases. V shed 1 base and J 4 bases; nucleotides not matched to a gene: 8. Germline V CDR1 and CDR2: SEHNR, FQNEAQ (reference sequence). The CDR3 loop spans 17 amino acids. The CDR3 sequence is CASSLEVGTSGGETQYF. The CDR3 DNA reads TGTGCCAGCAGCTTAGAAGTCGGCACTAGCGGGGGAGAGACCCAGTACTTC.

This chain connects TRBV29-1 to TRBJ2-7; 7 bases map to TRBD2. Germline CDR1 SQVTM, CDR2 ANQGSEA. The J segment lost 0 bases and the V segment lost 4 bases, leaving 0 bases of the junction unmatched. The CDR3 spans 12 residues. The CDR3 nucleotides are TGCAGCGTTGGGGACTACTCCTACGAGCAGTACTTC. Its protein product is CSVGDYSYEQYF.